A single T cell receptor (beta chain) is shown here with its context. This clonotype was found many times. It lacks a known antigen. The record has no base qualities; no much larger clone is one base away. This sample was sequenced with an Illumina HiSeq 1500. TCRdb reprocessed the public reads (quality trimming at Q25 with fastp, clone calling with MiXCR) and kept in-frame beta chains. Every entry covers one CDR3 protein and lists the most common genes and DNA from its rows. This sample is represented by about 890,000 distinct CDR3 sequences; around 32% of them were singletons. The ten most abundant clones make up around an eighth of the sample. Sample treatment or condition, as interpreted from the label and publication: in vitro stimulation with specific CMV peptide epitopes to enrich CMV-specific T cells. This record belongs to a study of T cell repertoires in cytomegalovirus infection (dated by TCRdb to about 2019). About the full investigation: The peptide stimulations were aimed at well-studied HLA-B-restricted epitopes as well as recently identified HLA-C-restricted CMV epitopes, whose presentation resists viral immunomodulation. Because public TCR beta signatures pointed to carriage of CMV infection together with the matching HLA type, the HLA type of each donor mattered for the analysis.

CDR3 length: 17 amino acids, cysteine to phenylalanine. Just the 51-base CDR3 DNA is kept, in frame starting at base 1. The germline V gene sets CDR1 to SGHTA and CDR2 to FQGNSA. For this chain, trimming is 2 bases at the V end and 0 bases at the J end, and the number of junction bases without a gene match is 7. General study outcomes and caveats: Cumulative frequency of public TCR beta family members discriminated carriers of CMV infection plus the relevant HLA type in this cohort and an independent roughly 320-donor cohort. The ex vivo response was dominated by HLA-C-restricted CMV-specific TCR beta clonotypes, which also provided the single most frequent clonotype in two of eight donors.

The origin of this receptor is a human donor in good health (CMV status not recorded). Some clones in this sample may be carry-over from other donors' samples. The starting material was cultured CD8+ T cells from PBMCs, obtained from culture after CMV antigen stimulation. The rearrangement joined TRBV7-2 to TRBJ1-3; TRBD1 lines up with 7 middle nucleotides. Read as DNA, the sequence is TGTGCCAGCAGCTTACTCTCGGGACAGAGCTCTGGAAACACCATATATTTT. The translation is CASSLLSGQSSGNTIYF.